This TCR beta chain was captured in a study of blood T cell repertoires in COVID-19. About the research overall: Samples of COVID-19 (acute and convalescent) were obtained from the United States, Italy and Spain. T cells, B-cell-depleted T cells, or PBMCs provided the cDNA or gDNA that served as material.

With regard to this clone: One junction end does not reproduce the germline sequence, and a read error may be involved.

The germline gives CDR1 LGHNA, CDR2 YNFKEQ. The CDR3 contains 13 residues. Original handling: It was from reference gene primer amplification that nucleated cell counts were estimated. Assay: immunoSEQ multiplex PCR; the TCRdb copy retains only in-frame clones and omits some. V and J calls and clone size are copied from that table; D and trimming were computed from the DNA. The data contain about 38,000 clones, more than 70% of them seen just once; the ten biggest clones take up 30% to 35%. The V gene is TRBV4-2, the J gene TRBJ2-7, with a tentative D call TRBD2 (6 bases). The material sequenced was peripheral blood. The source is a man aged 65-85 years with active COVID-19. CDR3 nucleotide sequence: TGTGCCAGCAGCCAAGATCCGGAGGGCACCCTTGACTTC. This encodes CASSQDPEGTLDF.